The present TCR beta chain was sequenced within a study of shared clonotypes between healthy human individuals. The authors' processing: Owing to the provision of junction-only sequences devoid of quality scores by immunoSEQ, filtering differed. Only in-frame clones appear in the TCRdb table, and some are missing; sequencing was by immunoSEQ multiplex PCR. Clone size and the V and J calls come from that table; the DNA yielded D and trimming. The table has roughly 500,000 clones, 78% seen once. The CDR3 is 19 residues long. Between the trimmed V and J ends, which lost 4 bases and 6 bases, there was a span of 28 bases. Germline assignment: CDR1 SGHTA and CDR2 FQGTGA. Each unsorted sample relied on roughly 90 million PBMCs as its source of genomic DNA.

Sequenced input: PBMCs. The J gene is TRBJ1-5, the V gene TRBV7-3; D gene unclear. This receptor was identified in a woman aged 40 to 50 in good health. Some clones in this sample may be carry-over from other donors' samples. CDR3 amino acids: CASSSPPHSITSWGQPQHF. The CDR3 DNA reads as TGTGCCAGCAGCTCCCCCCCTCATTCAATTACGAGCTGGGGTCAGCCCCAGCATTTT.